Reported below is one T cell receptor beta chain. Trimming at V came to 5 bases and at J to 4 bases, leaving 5 bases not matched to a gene. The CDR3 has 13 residues. The germline gives CDR1 LNHDA, CDR2 SQIVND (reference sequence). The record originates from a study of blood T cell repertoires in COVID-19. Generated by immunoSEQ multiplex PCR, the TCRdb table keeps only in-frame clones and is missing some. The sample shows roughly 68,000 clones, around nine tenths of them seen only once. The V gene is TRBV19, the J gene TRBJ2-7; 7 positions agree with TRBD2. The source material was peripheral blood. The receptor was isolated from a woman in her 50s with COVID-19, enrolled during active disease. The CDR3 DNA is TGTGCCAGTAGTTCTGCGGGAGTTTACGAGCAGTACTTC. Its translation: CASSSAGVYEQYF.